The 6 T cell receptor beta chains below were found in one sample sequenced in a study of T cells after yellow fever vaccination. TCRdb fed the 5' RACE reads into MiXCR, producing one record per CDR3 protein. Found here are approximately 300,000 distinct CDR3 sequences, around 6.8% of them singletons; the top ten hold over 15%. The sequencing used PBMCs, collected more than 40 days after the first yellow fever vaccination. The receptors were sampled from a man younger than 30 who received the YFV17D yellow fever vaccine.

This clonotype was detected ten times or more. The chain links TRBV15 to TRBJ2-1; TRBD1 aligns across 9 bases. Per the germline V gene, CDR1 is LNHNV and CDR2 is YYDKDF (reference sequence). J gave up 6 bases and V 5 bases, and 11 bases lay outside the gene matches. The CDR3 sequence is 16 residues long. The CDR3 is CATSFHLQGAANEQFF. In DNA form, the CDR3 reads TGTGCCACCAGCTTCCACCTACAGGGGGCTGCCAATGAGCAGTTCTTC.

In this sample, this clonotype turned up many times. The chain uses TRBV4-3 and TRBJ1-1, with TRBD1 as a possible D gene (5 bases). The germline V gene encodes CDR1 LGHNA and CDR2 YSLEER. V lost 0 bases to trimming and J lost 3 bases, with 11 bases between them. This CDR3 comprises 15 residues. The CDR3 sequence is CASSQEVGVDTEAFF. CDR3 in DNA: TGCGCCAGCAGCCAAGAGGTAGGGGTGGACACTGAAGCTTTCTTT.

V gene TRBV5-5 combines with J gene TRBJ1-5, with unresolved D. Trimming left V 4 bases short and J 4 bases short, with 12 bases between. CDR3 length equals 14 residues. Germline V gene sequence: CDR1 SGHKS, CDR2 YYEKEE (reference sequence). The CDR3 sequence is CASSPRERNQPQHF. For the CDR3, the DNA is TGTGCCAGCAGCCCTAGAGAAAGGAATCAGCCCCAGCATTTT.

This clonotype was counted at least ten times. This chain connects TRBV5-1 to TRBJ2-2; D is ambiguous. CDR3 length: 15 residues. V dropped 2 bases and J dropped 3 bases, with 11 bases sitting between them. The germline gives CDR1 SGHRS, CDR2 YFSETQ. The chain's CDR3 is CASSFRSSHTGELFF. The DNA for the CDR3 is TGCGCCAGCAGCTTTCGTAGCTCGCACACCGGGGAGCTGTTTTTT. Combining the CDR3 with reference TRBV5-1 and TRBJ2-2 gives the whole variable domain KAGVTQTPRYLIKTRGQQVTLSCSPISGHRSVSWYQQTPGQGLQFLFEYFSETQRNKGNFPGRFSGRQFSNSRSEMNVSTLELGDSALYLCASSFRSSHTGELFFGEGSRLTVL.

The chain carries TRBV3-1 and TRBJ2-2; perhaps D is TRBD1 or TRBD2 (5 bases each). Germline CDR1 is LGHDT and CDR2 is YNNKEL (reference sequence). This CDR3 has 15 residues. The ends were cut back, 7 bases at V and 3 bases at J, with 15 bases in the middle. The CDR3 sequence is CASNQAGADTGELFF. In DNA, the CDR3 is TGTGCCAGCAACCAGGCCGGGGCGGACACCGGGGAGCTGTTTTTT.

This clonotype turned up a few times. The V and J genes are TRBV7-3 and TRBJ2-1; TRBD2 agrees at 7 bases. The length of the CDR3 is 14 residues. V lost 5 bases and J lost 8; bases outside the gene matches: 9. Germline CDR1 reads SGHTA; CDR2 reads FQGTGA. CDR3 DNA: TGTGCCAGCAGCCGAGGAGCGGGGCTGGATGAGCAGTTCTTC. This gives the protein CASSRGAGLDEQFF.